This T cell receptor (beta chain) stems from a study of blood T cell repertoires in COVID-19. Clones were sequenced by immunoSEQ multiplex PCR, and TCRdb holds only the in-frame ones, with some missing. The sample yields hundreds of thousands of clones, 80% to 90% seen once. Trimming took 2 bases from V and 7 from J; bases not matched to a gene: 5. From germline, CDR1 is MNHEY and CDR2 SVGAGI. The CDR3 extends over 15 amino acids. The sequence derives from a man in his forties with acute or convalescent COVID-19. The rearrangement links TRBV6-5 to TRBJ2-1, with 10 nucleotides matching TRBD1. The sequenced sample was peripheral blood. The CDR3 DNA reads TGTGCCAGCAGTTACAGGGGACAGGGGTGGAATGAGCAGTTCTTC. It yields the protein CASSYRGQGWNEQFF.